Shown below are 26 T cell receptor beta chains from a single sample sequenced in a study of T cell responses to AZD1222 COVID-19 vaccine. The table came from immunoSEQ multiplex PCR; TCRdb's copy has only in-frame clones and leaves some out. The table has about 110,000 clones, 80% to 95% seen once; the top ten hold 2% to 2.5%. This specimen consisted of peripheral blood, obtained 28 days after the second AZD1222 dose. All receptors come from an adult who received the AZD1222 COVID-19 vaccine.

The chain couples TRBV11-3 to TRBJ1-6; TRBD1 matches 7 bases. CDR3 length: 15 residues. Trimming removed 2 bases from V and 10 bases from J; junction bases left unmatched: 8. CDR1 and CDR2 from the germline V gene are SGHNT and YENEEA. CDR3 residues: CASSLWTGRESPLHF. The CDR3 DNA reads TGTGCCAGCAGCTTATGGACAGGACGGGAATCACCCCTCCACTTT.

This chain links TRBV2 with TRBJ1-2; unclear D gene. V shed 4 bases and J shed 3 bases, with 6 bases lying between them. CDR3 size: 12 residues. Per germline, CDR1 SNHLY and CDR2 FYNNEI. CDR3 residues: CASSVPYYGYTF. In DNA form, the CDR3 reads TGTGCCAGCAGTGTTCCCTACTATGGCTACACCTTC.

This sequence joins TRBV30 and TRBJ1-1; D gene unclear. CDR3 length: 12 amino acids. V was trimmed by 3 bases and J by 1 base, leaving 6 bases between them. The germline gives CDR1 GTSNPN, CDR2 SVGIG (reference sequence). The DNA for the CDR3 is TGTGCCTGGAGAAATCGGAACACTGAAGCTTTCTTT. It codes for CAWRNRNTEAFF.

The chain is built from TRBV6-2 or TRBV6-3 and TRBJ2-1; D may be TRBD2 (6 bases). The CDR3 has 14 amino acids. Germline loops: CDR1 MNHEY, CDR2 SVGEGT. The V gene lost 7 bases and the J gene lost 8 bases, with 18 bases spanning the gap. In DNA form, the CDR3 reads TGTGCCAGCAACCCCCTCGGAGGGTCCGATGAGCAGTTCTTC. Amino acid sequence: CASNPLGGSDEQFF.

The genes are TRBV7-2 and TRBJ1-6; no reliable D call. The germline CDR1 and CDR2 sequences are SGHTA and FQGNSA. This CDR3 has 14 residues. The germline V and J ends were trimmed by 1 base and 11 bases, with 12 bases remaining between them. The CDR3 bases are TGTGCCAGCAGCTTAGGACGGTCTTTTGCACCCCTCCACTTT. This translates into CASSLGRSFAPLHF.

About this clone itself: At one end, the junction sequence differs from germline, possibly due to a read error. The V call is TRBV7-8, the J call TRBJ1-5, with a weak D call TRBD1 (5 bases). CDR1 and CDR2 from the germline V gene are SGHVS and FQNEAQ. This CDR3 region has 14 residues. CDR3 in DNA: TGTGCCAGCAGCTTAGCGGGCAGGGACCAGCGCCAGCATTTT. As protein: CASSLAGRDQRQHF.

This sequence joins TRBV10-3 and TRBJ1-5; maybe TRBD1 (6 bases). Germline V gene sequence: CDR1 ENHRY, CDR2 SYGVKD. This CDR3 is built from 14 residues. V dropped 2 bases and J dropped 3 bases, with 8 bases sitting between them. CDR3 sequence reads: CAISEAGVNQPQHF. As DNA, the CDR3 is TGTGCCATCAGTGAGGCAGGGGTCAATCAGCCCCAGCATTTT.

V gene TRBV28 combines with J gene TRBJ2-3; 10 bases line up with TRBD2. The germline gives CDR1 MDHEN, CDR2 SYDVKM. The V segment lost 6 bases and the J segment 2 bases; nucleotides outside the gene matches: 5. CDR3 length: 15 residues. The CDR3 protein is CASSLAGGNTDTQYF. The CDR3 DNA follows: TGTGCCAGCAGCTTAGCGGGGGGAAACACAGATACGCAGTATTTT.

The rearrangement links TRBV4-2 to TRBJ1-1; possibly TRBD1 for D (5 bases). Trimming stripped 1 base from V and 2 bases from J, with 14 bases between. The CDR3 totals 16 residues. The germline gives CDR1 LGHNA, CDR2 YNFKEQ. As DNA, the CDR3 is TGTGCCAGCAGCCAAGGAATGGCAGGACACAACACTGAAGCTTTCTTT. Residues: CASSQGMAGHNTEAFF.

The V and J genes are TRBV6-6 and TRBJ2-7, with 7 bases lining up with TRBD2. This CDR3 is 13 amino acids long. Germline assignment: CDR1 MNHNY and CDR2 SVGAGI (reference sequence). DNA of the CDR3: TGTGCGAGCGGGAAGGCCACCTCCTACGAGCAGTACTTC. Translation: CASGKATSYEQYF.

The gene calls are TRBV6-6 and TRBJ2-2; 7 bases align to TRBD2. The CDR3 length is 14 residues. V lost 5 bases and J lost 3; bases outside the gene matches: 3. Germline loops: CDR1 MNHNY, CDR2 SVGAGI (reference sequence). The DNA for the CDR3 is TGTGCCAGCAGTCCCCGGGGGGACACCGGGGAGCTGTTTTTT. As protein: CASSPRGDTGELFF.

This chain uses TRBV12-5 with TRBJ1-3; D unclear. CDR3 size: 12 residues. Germline loops: CDR1 LGHNT, CDR2 FRNRAP. V gave up 5 bases and J gave up 2 bases, with 4 bases separating them. The DNA for the CDR3 is TGTGCTAGTGGTACTCCTGGAAACACCATATATTTT. Protein sequence: CASGTPGNTIYF.

The V gene is TRBV19, the J gene TRBJ1-2; a possible D gene is TRBD1 (5 bases). Germline assignment: CDR1 LNHDA and CDR2 SQIVND (reference sequence). V lost 7 bases to trimming and J lost 8 bases, with 14 bases between them. CDR3 length: 12 amino acids. The CDR3 sequence: CASMSGVGGYTF. For the CDR3, the DNA is TGTGCCAGTATGTCGGGGGTTGGGGGCTACACCTTC.

The rearrangement uses TRBV4-1 and TRBJ2-7; the D gene could be TRBD1 or TRBD2 (5 bases each). The CDR3 consists of 16 residues. The germline V and J ends were trimmed by 4 bases and 5 bases, with 21 bases remaining between them. Germline CDR1 and CDR2: MGHRA and YSYEKL. As DNA, the CDR3 is TGCGCCAGCAGCCTAACGCCCCCGGGTTCGGGGCACGAGCAGTACTTC. This translates into CASSLTPPGSGHEQYF.

The chain carries TRBV7-8 and TRBJ1-2, with 7 bases aligning to TRBD1. This CDR3 spans 16 amino acids. V lost 5 bases and J lost 3; bases outside the gene matches: 12. Germline V gene data show CDR1 as SGHVS and CDR2 as FQNEAQ. CDR3 sequence (DNA): TGTGCCAGCAGCGCACAGGGGACGAGGCGGGACTATGGCTACACCTTC. It is translated as CASSAQGTRRDYGYTF.

This chain connects TRBV10-3 to TRBJ1-2; D possibly corresponds to TRBD1 (6 bases). The CDR3 runs to 11 residues. The ends were cut back, 6 bases at V and 8 bases at J, with 10 bases in the middle. Germline lookup yields CDR1 ENHRY and CDR2 SYGVKD. CDR3 in DNA: TGTGCCATCAGCGGGGGCGGCGGCTACACCTTC. Translation gives CAISGGGGYTF.

V usage is TRBV29-1 and J usage is TRBJ1-4; D not certain. The germline V gene encodes CDR1 SQVTM and CDR2 ANQGSEA. V was shortened by 3 bases and J by 8 bases, with 7 bases between the two germline ends. The length of the CDR3 is 11 residues. CDR3 bases: TGCAGCGTTGAGAATGGCGAAAAACTGTTTTTT. This codes for CSVENGEKLFF.

Written as DNA, the CDR3 is TGTGCCAGCAGTCGAACAGGGGGTAATGAAGCTTTCTTT. It yields the protein CASSRTGGNEAFF. The rearrangement joins TRBV12-3 or TRBV12-4 to TRBJ1-1; 8 positions agree with TRBD1. The CDR3 runs to 13 residues. With V trimmed by 5 bases and J by 7 bases, 6 bases remained unmatched.

The V call is TRBV5-4, the J call TRBJ1-2; D remains unclear. Trimming took off 1 base at V and 1 base at J, with 14 bases between the two ends. Germline CDR1 is SGHNT and CDR2 is YYREEE (reference sequence). The CDR3 is 16 amino acids. CDR3 amino acids: CASSLPPSDDNYGYTF. DNA for the CDR3: TGTGCCAGCAGCTTGCCGCCCTCGGACGATAACTATGGCTACACCTTC.

The gene calls are TRBV5-7 and TRBJ2-7, with D perhaps TRBD1 or TRBD2 (6 bases each). TRBV5-7 carries the ORF label, with uncertain function. There are 15 residues in the CDR3. V was pared by 7 bases and J by 4 bases, with 21 bases between. The CDR3 sequence: CASPRPGAEGYEQYF. The CDR3 DNA follows: TGTGCCAGCCCCCGTCCAGGGGCGGAGGGGTACGAGCAGTACTTC.

V and J are TRBV5-1 and TRBJ2-3, with TRBD2 identical over 10 bases. CDR1 and CDR2 (germline): SGHRS, YFSETQ. This CDR3 spans 14 amino acids. J lost 5 bases, V lost 4 bases, and 4 bases had no gene match. The CDR3 region has the DNA TGCGCCAGCAGCCTAGGACTAGCGGAAGATACGCAGTATTTT. Encoded protein: CASSLGLAEDTQYF.

The chain joins TRBV7-8 to TRBJ2-1, with TRBD1 matching 10 bases. The germline gives CDR1 SGHVS, CDR2 FQNEAQ. Trimming took 5 bases from V and 0 from J; bases not matched to a gene: 13. This CDR3 is 19 amino acids long. In DNA, the CDR3 is TGTGCCAGCAGCCATCCGGGACAGGGGCCTACGAGCTCCTACAATGAGCAGTTCTTC. Translated, it gives CASSHPGQGPTSSYNEQFF.

The chain joins TRBV7-6 to TRBJ2-5; TRBD1 agrees at 11 bases. Germline trimming cut 5 bases from V and 5 bases from J; bases unmatched to any gene: 10. The CDR3 length is 16 residues. Germline V gene sequence: CDR1 SGHVS, CDR2 FNYEAQ. The DNA of the CDR3 is TGTGCCAGCAGCCGCCGCAGGACAGGGGGCGGTGAGACCCAGTACTTC. It is translated as CASSRRRTGGGETQYF.

The V and J genes are TRBV18 and TRBJ1-1, with D maybe TRBD1 (6 bases). CDR1 and CDR2 (germline): KGHSH, LQKENI. The CDR3 loop spans 15 amino acids. V was shortened by 5 bases and J by 6 bases, with 19 bases between the two germline ends. CDR3 bases: TGTGCCAGCTCAGGATACGCTACAGGGAGGGCTGAAGCTTTCTTT. This gives the protein CASSGYATGRAEAFF.

This clone was observed a single time. The chain employs TRBV19 and TRBJ2-5, with D perhaps assigned TRBD1 or TRBD2 (5 bases each). The V gene lost 9 bases and the J gene lost 1 base, with 15 bases spanning the gap. CDR3 length: 14 amino acids. Germline V gives CDR1 LNHDA, CDR2 SQIVND (reference sequence). The CDR3 coding sequence is TGTGCCAGCTCCGGGACGTTCTTCCAAGAGACCCAGTACTTC. This sequence encodes CASSGTFFQETQYF. The complete variable domain, with remaining parts taken from reference TRBV19 and TRBJ2-5, reads DGGITQSPKYLFRKEGQNVTLSCEQNLNHDAMYWYRQDPGQGLRLIYYSQIVNDFQKGDIAEGYSVSREKKESFPLTVTSAQKNPTAFYLCASSGTFFQETQYFGPGTRLLVL.

The V and J genes are TRBV27 and TRBJ1-2; D uncertain. The germline gives CDR1 MNHEY, CDR2 SMNVEV (reference sequence). The CDR3 totals 13 residues. V gave up 2 bases and J gave up 1 base, with 5 bases separating them. CDR3 nucleotide sequence: TGTGCCAGCAGTTTAAACCTTAACTATGGCTACACCTTC. It is translated as CASSLNLNYGYTF.